Here is one T cell receptor (beta chain) with its context. This CDR3 contains 15 residues. Germline lookup yields CDR1 SGHKS and CDR2 YYEKEE (reference sequence). V dropped 4 bases and J dropped 5 bases, with 18 bases sitting between them. The sample originates from a study of somatic mutations in cytotoxic T cells in rheumatoid arthritis. Measured with immunoSEQ multiplex PCR; TCRdb has only the in-frame clones, and not every one. The sample has more than 15,000 clones; 70% to 75% are singletons. Women made up approximately 52% of the healthy controls, who were blood donors with a median age of approximately 60 years (range roughly 20-75). Magnetic beads with positive selection isolated CD4+ and CD8+ fractions, whose purity was verified by flow cytometry.

Sample: CD8+ T cells sorted from blood. The sequence derives from a woman aged 60-75 years in good health. The chain employs TRBV5-5 and TRBJ1-2; D not resolved. The CDR3 protein is CASSEGGGYGYGYTF. Here the CDR3 DNA reads TGTGCCAGCAGCGAAGGCGGCGGCTATGGATATGGCTACACCTTC.